The 18 T cell receptor beta chains reported below all come from one sample, sequenced in a study of response to subunit inactivated influenza vaccine. Via MiXCR, TCRdb re-called the RT-PCR reads, giving one row per CDR3 protein. The table includes some 500,000 distinct CDR3 sequences, roughly 13% detected once. Sequencing used PBMCs from blood, obtained about 6 weeks after vaccination. The receptors derive from a man aged 50-59 years who received an inactivated influenza vaccine.

The J gene is TRBJ2-7, the V gene TRBV5-1; 16 bases are a match to TRBD2. This CDR3 is 15 amino acids long. The V and J ends lost 2 bases and 5 bases, in that order; junction bases with no gene match: 1. CDR1 SGHRS and CDR2 YFSETQ come from the germline V gene. CDR3 residues: CASSLGTSGRDEQYF. Here the CDR3 DNA reads TGCGCCAGCAGCTTAGGGACTAGCGGGAGGGACGAGCAGTACTTC.

This clonotype came up a few times. CDR3 sequence: CASSSNRGGELFF. CDR3 in DNA: TGTGCCAGCAGCTCTAACCGGGGCGGGGAGCTGTTTTTT. The rearrangement links TRBV11-2 to TRBJ2-2, with D perhaps matching TRBD2 (5 bases). The CDR3 runs to 13 residues. Per germline, CDR1 SGHAT and CDR2 FQNNGV. Trimming left V 4 bases short and J 7 bases short, with 10 bases between.

The rearrangement uses TRBV6-2 or TRBV6-3 and TRBJ2-7; D gene uncertain. V lost 5 bases and J 4 bases, leaving 12 bases between the germline ends. Germline values: CDR1 MNHEY, CDR2 SVGEGT. The CDR3 spans 13 residues. DNA for the CDR3: TGTGCCAGCAGTACCTTTAATGGTTACGAGCAGTACTTC. As protein: CASSTFNGYEQYF.

V is TRBV11-2 and J is TRBJ2-3; TRBD2 matches at 13 bases. After removal of 2 bases from V and 6 bases from J, the junction contained 14 bases not matched to a gene. In germline, CDR1 is SGHAT, CDR2 FQNNGV. The CDR3 runs to 19 residues. CDR3 bases: TGTGCCAGCAGCTTAAGACTTCTCGGACTAGCGGGGGTGACGGATACGCAGTATTTT. Its protein is CASSLRLLGLAGVTDTQYF.

This clonotype was detected ten times or more. This chain uses TRBV5-1 with TRBJ2-5; TRBD1 might be the D (6 bases). Germline lookup yields CDR1 SGHRS and CDR2 YFSETQ. The CDR3 has 14 amino acids. The V end lost 5 bases, the J end lost 2 bases, and 13 bases lay between the germline ends. CDR3 DNA sequence: TGCGCCAGCAGGCCGGGACAACTTCAAGAGACCCAGTACTTC. Translating gives CASRPGQLQETQYF. The whole variable domain, filled in from reference TRBV5-1 and TRBJ2-5, reads KAGVTQTPRYLIKTRGQQVTLSCSPISGHRSVSWYQQTPGQGLQFLFEYFSETQRNKGNFPGRFSGRQFSNSRSEMNVSTLELGDSALYLCASRPGQLQETQYFGPGTRLLVL.

The CDR3 DNA is TGTGCCAGCAGTTTCACCCGGGTCACAGATACGCAGTATTTT. It translates to CASSFTRVTDTQYF. V and J are TRBV27 and TRBJ2-3; D remains unclear. The V end was cut by 3 bases, the J end by 2 bases, with 9 bases between. The CDR3 runs 14 residues. Germline-derived CDR1 and CDR2 are MNHEY and SMNVEV (reference sequence).

The chain couples TRBV3-1 to TRBJ2-1; the D gene is possibly TRBD2 (5 bases). Germline CDR1 and CDR2: LGHDT and YNNKEL (reference sequence). The CDR3 extends over 18 amino acids. Trimming cost V 2 bases and J 7 bases, with 24 bases left between them. The CDR3, as DNA: TGTGCCAGCAGCCAAAGGAAATCAGCGGTCCTTCAGAAGAATGAGCAGTTCTTC. It is translated as CASSQRKSAVLQKNEQFF.

This clonotype was counted a few times. V and J are TRBV12-3 or TRBV12-4 and TRBJ2-7; perhaps TRBD1 as D (5 bases). CDR3 length: 16 amino acids. V lost 6 bases to trimming and J lost 5 bases, with 23 bases between them. The CDR3 loop is CASRIPDGRVRNEQYF. CDR3 DNA: TGTGCCAGCAGAATCCCCGATGGCAGGGTTAGGAACGAGCAGTACTTC.

This clonotype was seen more than once but under ten times. CDR3 nucleotides: TGTGCCAGCAGCCAAGGCTTTCCGGTGGTGAATGAGCAGTTCTTC. Translation: CASSQGFPVVNEQFF. The V and J genes are TRBV3-1 and TRBJ2-1; no clear D. V was clipped by 1 base and J by 7 bases, with 14 bases between them. Germline V gene lookup returns CDR1 LGHDT and CDR2 YNNKEL (reference sequence). CDR3 size: 15 residues.

There are many counts of this clonotype. The chain employs TRBV6-1 and TRBJ1-1; the D is unclear. Germline values: CDR1 MNHNS, CDR2 SASEGT. The CDR3 is made up of 10 amino acids. V was cut by 3 bases and J by 10 bases, with 6 bases left in between. CDR3 sequence: CASSDTVAFF. CDR3 coding DNA: TGTGCCAGCAGTGATACGGTAGCTTTCTTT.

This clonotype has more than one count but fewer than ten. J is TRBJ1-5 and V is TRBV12-3 or TRBV12-4; D gene ambiguous. V shed 8 bases and J shed 4 bases, with 18 bases lying between them. There are 15 residues in the CDR3. The CDR3 reads CASGDWGKGNQPQHF. CDR3 nucleotides: TGTGCCAGCGGCGACTGGGGTAAAGGAAATCAGCCCCAGCATTTT.

V is TRBV7-9 and J is TRBJ2-3; D not certain. The V and J ends lost 5 bases and 1 base respectively, with 10 bases between them. Germline lookup yields CDR1 SEHNR and CDR2 FQNEAQ (reference sequence). The CDR3 runs to 14 residues. The CDR3, as DNA: TGTGCCAGCAGCCTCTTTGACGGCACAGATACGCAGTATTTT. Amino acids: CASSLFDGTDTQYF.

This clonotype was counted only a few times. V and J are TRBV29-1 and TRBJ1-2; tentative D call: TRBD1 (5 bases). This CDR3 contains 12 residues. The germline V gene encodes CDR1 SQVTM and CDR2 ANQGSEA. V gave up 7 bases and J gave up 4 bases, with 13 bases separating them. The DNA for the CDR3 is TGCAGCGGGGGGGAGCGTTCCTATGGCTACACCTTC. This codes for CSGGERSYGYTF.

This clonotype was observed a handful of times. The chain carries TRBV20-1 and TRBJ2-2, with a tentative D call TRBD1 (6 bases). CDR3 size: 15 residues. Trimming took 1 base from V and 3 from J, leaving 12 bases between them. The germline gives CDR1 DFQATT, CDR2 SNEGSKA (reference sequence). This CDR3 reads CSARVEGVDTGELFF. The CDR3 DNA is TGCAGTGCTAGAGTCGAGGGGGTCGACACCGGGGAGCTGTTTTTT.

This chain's CDR3 is CASSYWTSGGGEQFF. The CDR3 DNA is TGTGCCAGCAGTTATTGGACTAGCGGGGGAGGTGAGCAGTTCTTC. This chain joins TRBV6-5 and TRBJ2-1; 13 bases match TRBD2. The germline V gene encodes CDR1 MNHEY and CDR2 SVGAGI. Unmatched junction bases numbered 5, after V lost 3 bases and J lost 9 bases. CDR3 length: 15 amino acids.

This clonotype turned up a few times. J is TRBJ2-3 and V is TRBV2; D is perhaps TRBD1 (5 bases). The CDR3 is 14 residues long. The germline gives CDR1 SNHLY, CDR2 FYNNEI. V was trimmed by 6 bases and J by 9 bases, leaving 19 bases between them. The CDR3 coding sequence is TGTGCCAGCAGGGACGCCCAGGGTTCAGGCACGCAGTATTTT. Protein: CASRDAQGSGTQYF.

There are many counts of this clonotype. This chain joins TRBV10-3 and TRBJ2-5; D possibly corresponds to TRBD1 (5 bases). CDR1 and CDR2 from the germline V gene are ENHRY and SYGVKD. The CDR3 loop spans 15 amino acids. Trimming left V 0 bases short and J 4 bases short, with 12 bases between. CDR3 coding DNA: TGTGCCATCAGTGAGTCGGGCCAGGGCAGAGAGACCCAGTACTTC. This encodes CAISESGQGRETQYF.

This clonotype was counted at least ten times. The chain recombines TRBV20-1 with TRBJ2-5; D gene ambiguous. CDR1 is DFQATT and CDR2 is SNEGSKA in the germline V gene (reference sequence). CDR3 length: 13 residues. The V and J ends lost 6 bases and 2 bases respectively, with 13 bases between them. CDR3 nucleotides: TGCAGTGCCCAGGACGGAACACAAGAGACCCAGTACTTC. The encoded protein is CSAQDGTQETQYF.